This entry concerns a single TCR beta chain. The antigen is undetermined. The length of the CDR3 is 17 residues. The V gene's germline CDR1 is GTSNPN and CDR2 SVGIG (reference sequence). At 300,000 to 350,000 cells each, triplicate sorts were carried out for each CD8+ T cell subset. Naive cells were sorted as CD45RO-, CCR7+, CD27+ and CD95-. Carrying UMI labels, the TRB cDNA libraries were prepared through 5' RACE. Reanalyzing the 5' RACE reads, TCRdb keeps one entry per CDR3 protein, without DNA. Seen in this sample are 95,000 to 100,000 distinct CDR3 sequences; the ten most common clones hold roughly 0.99%. This entry comes from a study of CXCR3-negative and CXCR3-positive naive CD8 T cells. Points from the study as a whole: Naive CXCR3-negative cells resembled naive CXCR3-positive cells in TRBV-TRBJ usage; memory cells differed. Sequencing showed both naive subsets with comparably high diversity, and memory CD8+ cells much lower. A higher hydrophobicity marked the TRB CDR3s of CXCR3-positive naive cells versus CXCR3-negative naive cells.

Sequences were obtained from naive CXCR3+ CD8+ T cells from blood. As for subset: CD45RO-CCR7+CD27+CD95- naive CD8+ T cells expressing CXCR3 (TNR3+). The rearrangement uses TRBV30 and TRBJ2-1; absent DNA, TCRdb's TRBD1 call cannot be checked. This sequence originates from a human donor in good health. Some clones in this sample may be carry-over from other donors' samples. CDR3 sequence: CAWSRVWGGSSYNEQFF.